Sequencing of this T cell receptor beta chain was carried out in a study of CD8 T cells in ankylosing spondylitis. Each TCR beta library was made by quantitative 5'-RACE that incorporated molecular barcodes. Each CDR3 protein is one row after TCRdb ran MiXCR on the 5' RACE reads. Of approximately 540,000 distinct CDR3 sequences listed, roughly 13% are singletons. The CDR3 length is 15 residues. Trimming took 6 bases from V and 7 from J; bases not matched to a gene: 11. Per the germline V gene, CDR1 is SNHLY and CDR2 is FYNNEI. Whole-study findings and limits: In reactive arthritis synovial fluid and blood, some motif variants had been reported before. It was reported that disease-linked clones were significantly enriched in matched ankylosing spondylitis synovial fluid. Disease-linked clones bore a CD8+ phenotype, appearing relatively rarely in peripheral blood. Among TCR beta sequences, a motif of eight highly homologous variants appeared characteristic of ankylosing spondylitis blood.

This clonotype showed up many times. What it binds is not known. The specimen was blood, either unsorted or a sorted T cell fraction (not recorded which). The chain has TRBV2 and TRBJ2-1; 8 bases line up with TRBD2. The receptor was isolated from a male donor with ankylosing spondylitis. The CDR3 coding sequence is TGTGCCAGCAGAACTAGCGGACTGGCTGGGAATGAGCAGTTCTTC. Translation: CASRTSGLAGNEQFF.